One sample yielded the 15 T cell receptor beta chains listed below, sequenced in a study of blood T cell repertoires in COVID-19. Assay: immunoSEQ multiplex PCR; the TCRdb copy retains only in-frame clones and omits some. The sample records some 220,000 clones, 65% to 90% being singletons. Material for sequencing was peripheral blood. The receptors stem from a woman in her sixties or seventies with COVID-19, enrolled during active disease.

This clone appeared a single time. This chain links TRBV19 with TRBJ2-2; 9 bases are a match to TRBD1. The CDR3 is 18 amino acids. Germline CDR1 is LNHDA and CDR2 is SQIVND (reference sequence). The V gene end was trimmed by 9 bases and the J gene end by 3 bases; junction bases not matched to a gene: 17. The CDR3 loop is CASCGTGRASPYTGELFF. Written as DNA, the CDR3 is TGTGCCAGCTGCGGGACAGGGCGCGCTTCACCTTACACCGGGGAGCTGTTTTTT.

The V call is TRBV19, the J call TRBJ2-7; 7 bases align to TRBD2. Looked up from germline, CDR1 is LNHDA and CDR2 is SQIVND (reference sequence). This CDR3 region has 14 residues. Unmatched junction bases numbered 9, after V lost 7 bases and J lost 3 bases. This chain's CDR3 is CASTMGASGYEQYF. Here the CDR3 DNA reads TGTGCCAGTACTATGGGCGCTAGCGGCTACGAGCAGTACTTC.

The V call is TRBV10-3, the J call TRBJ1-1; 7 nucleotides agree with TRBD1. Germline assignment: CDR1 ENHRY and CDR2 SYGVKD. Trimming cost V 3 bases and J 1 base; bases outside gene matches: 11. The CDR3 consists of 17 residues. In DNA form, the CDR3 reads TGTGCCATCAGTGAAAGTTCAGGGGGGCTAAGGAACACTGAAGCTTTCTTT. Residues: CAISESSGGLRNTEAFF.

CDR3 nucleotides: TGTGCCAGCAGTTACTACGGGGAGAAGAAGGATGGCTACACCTTC. Its protein is CASSYYGEKKDGYTF. The chain recombines TRBV6-2 or TRBV6-3 with TRBJ1-2; D remains unclear. Germline V gene data show CDR1 as MNHEY and CDR2 as SVGEGT. V was trimmed by 1 base and J by 6 bases, leaving 15 bases between them. The CDR3 runs 15 residues.

The CDR3 reads CASSVVGGGPGKIDTDTQYF. The CDR3 DNA reads TGTGCCAGCAGCGTAGTGGGGGGAGGGCCTGGGAAGATAGACACAGATACGCAGTATTTT. The V gene is TRBV9, the J gene TRBJ2-3; 7 nucleotides match TRBD2. The V segment lost 0 bases and the J segment 2 bases; nucleotides outside the gene matches: 18. The CDR3 runs to 20 residues. CDR1 and CDR2 (germline): SGDLS, YYNGEE.

This clone is a singleton in its sample. V gene TRBV2 combines with J gene TRBJ2-1; 9 bases line up with TRBD1. Germline CDR1 is SNHLY and CDR2 is FYNNEI. This CDR3 is 14 amino acids long. Trimming removed 6 bases from V and 8 bases from J; junction bases left unmatched: 8. The CDR3 protein is CASSMDRGRDEQFF. DNA of the CDR3: TGTGCCAGCAGCATGGACAGGGGAAGGGATGAGCAGTTCTTC.

The chain employs TRBV5-1 and TRBJ1-1; a weak D match, TRBD1 (5 bases). The CDR3 covers 15 residues. Trimming left V 0 bases short and J 1 base short, with 10 bases between. Germline V gene data show CDR1 as SGHRS and CDR2 as YFSETQ. CDR3 in amino acids: CASSLGEGRNTEAFF. The DNA of the CDR3 is TGCGCCAGCAGCTTGGGGGAGGGGCGGAACACTGAAGCTTTCTTT.

The rearrangement uses TRBV27 and TRBJ1-6; D call uncertain. Deletions cut 8 bases from V and 2 bases from J, with 22 bases between. The CDR3 spans 18 residues. CDR1 MNHEY and CDR2 SMNVEV come from the germline V gene (reference sequence). Here the CDR3 reads CASRLPGPGVTYNSPLHF. CDR3 bases: TGTGCCAGCCGCCTCCCGGGTCCCGGAGTCACCTATAATTCACCCCTCCACTTT.

This clone was counted a single time. The genes are TRBV5-4 and TRBJ2-2; the D gene is possibly TRBD2 (7 bases). CDR1 is SGHNT and CDR2 is YYREEE in the germline V gene (reference sequence). The CDR3 extends over 15 amino acids. V lost 3 bases to trimming and J lost 3 bases, with 12 bases between them. Here the CDR3 DNA reads TGTGCCAGCAGCTCGAGGGGGGGGTACACCGGGGAGCTGTTTTTT. Protein product: CASSSRGGYTGELFF.

The V call is TRBV2, the J call TRBJ1-4; the D is unclear. This CDR3 is built from 15 residues. The germline gives CDR1 SNHLY, CDR2 FYNNEI. Trimming left V 3 bases short and J 5 bases short, with 13 bases between. The CDR3 reads CASSDLGLMNEKLFF. DNA for the CDR3: TGTGCCAGCAGTGATTTAGGACTGATGAATGAAAAACTGTTTTTT.

A single count supports this clone. The gene calls are TRBV7-2 and TRBJ1-6, with 7 positions matching TRBD1. This CDR3 contains 15 residues. Trimming removed 0 bases from V and 9 bases from J; junction bases left unmatched: 5. The germline V gene has CDR1 SGHTA and CDR2 FQGNSA. In DNA form, the CDR3 reads TGTGCCAGCAGCTTAGCGACAGGGCAAAGTTCACCCCTCCACTTT. Its translation is CASSLATGQSSPLHF. Drawing the rest from reference TRBV7-2 and TRBJ1-6, the complete variable domain is GAGVSQSPSNKVTEKGKDVELRCDPISGHTALYWYRQSLGQGLEFLIYFQGNSAPDKSGLPSDRFSAERTGGSVSTLTIQRTQQEDSAVYLCASSLATGQSSPLHFGNGTRLTVT.

This clone was seen a handful of times. This chain links TRBV5-8 with TRBJ1-2; TRBD1 agrees at 7 bases. Trimming at V came to 3 bases and at J to 2 bases, leaving 7 bases not matched to a gene. Germline V lookup: CDR1 SGHTS, CDR2 YDEGEE. The CDR3 spans 15 residues. CDR3 in amino acids: CASSSTGTVNYGYTF. CDR3 in DNA: TGTGCCAGCAGCTCAACCGGGACAGTAAACTATGGCTACACCTTC.

This chain links TRBV14 with TRBJ1-2; D gene unclear. The length of the CDR3 is 15 residues. Germline values: CDR1 SGHDN, CDR2 FVKESK. V was trimmed by 0 bases and J by 1 base, leaving 9 bases between them. CDR3 amino acids: CASSQDLRLNYGYTF. For the CDR3, the DNA is TGTGCCAGCAGCCAAGATCTTCGACTTAACTATGGCTACACCTTC.

This clone appeared once. This sequence joins TRBV7-9 and TRBJ2-6; 7 bases agree with TRBD2. This CDR3 spans 17 amino acids. V lost 1 base to trimming and J lost 1 base; unmatched junction nucleotides: 4. CDR1 is SEHNR, CDR2 FQNEAQ, per germline (reference sequence). The DNA for the CDR3 is TGTGCCAGCAGCTTAGGGGGAGGGCGATCTGGGGCCAACGTCCTGACTTTC. Its translation is CASSLGGGRSGANVLTF.

This chain links TRBV19 with TRBJ2-7; 12 bases agree with TRBD2. The CDR3 covers 14 residues. The germline gives CDR1 LNHDA, CDR2 SQIVND (reference sequence). V shed 4 bases, J shed 7 bases, and the junction held 5 bases outside the gene matches. In nucleotides, the CDR3 is TGTGCCAGTAGTACAGGACTAGCGGGGAGAGAGCAGTACTTC. This codes for CASSTGLAGREQYF.